One and the same sample provided the 12 T cell receptor beta chains below, sequenced in a study of blood T cells in healthy people across ages. The second PCR ran about 6 to 11 cycles with a sample-barcoded 5' primer and J-beta primers. TCRdb re-called the 5' RACE reads with MiXCR, one entry per CDR3 protein. Among some 750,000 distinct CDR3 sequences listed, approximately 22% were seen once. The specimen was blood. All receptors come from a man aged 70-80 years in good health.

The chain employs TRBV2 and TRBJ2-1, with 9 positions matching TRBD2. The DNA end lines up better with TRBJ2-5; the J call may be wrong. The CDR3 spans 15 residues. Germline V CDR1 and CDR2: SNHLY, FYNNEI. The CDR3 spells CASVSLGLADETQYF. For the CDR3, the DNA is TGTGCCAGCGTCAGTCTGGGACTAGCAGATGAGACCCAGTACTTC.

This clonotype appeared a few times. The V call is TRBV20-1, the J call TRBJ1-5, with 9 bases fitting TRBD1. This CDR3 spans 13 amino acids. Germline-derived CDR1 and CDR2 are DFQATT and SNEGSKA (reference sequence). V trimming: 5 bases; J trimming: 4 bases; junction bases outside the gene matches: 3. This chain's CDR3 is CSAWDRVNQPQHF. The CDR3 DNA follows: TGCAGTGCTTGGGACAGGGTAAATCAGCCCCAGCATTTT.

V usage is TRBV10-1 and J usage is TRBJ2-5, with D hard to call. CDR1 is WNHNN and CDR2 is SYGVQD in the germline V gene (reference sequence). The CDR3 consists of 13 residues. Deletions cut 4 bases from V and 1 base from J, with 7 bases between. The CDR3 nucleotides are TGCGCCAGCAGTGTGAATGCCCAAGAGACCCAGTACTTC. It is translated as CASSVNAQETQYF.

The chain couples TRBV6-6 to TRBJ2-1; D may be TRBD2 (5 bases). Trimming stripped 7 bases from V and 9 bases from J, with 10 bases between. The CDR3 loop spans 11 amino acids. Germline V gives CDR1 MNHNY, CDR2 SVGAGI (reference sequence). CDR3 amino acids: CASNVGGEQFF. Written as DNA, the CDR3 is TGTGCCAGCAATGTAGGAGGTGAGCAGTTCTTC.

The J gene is TRBJ1-1, the V gene TRBV5-1; D may be TRBD1 (5 bases). Germline V CDR1 and CDR2: SGHRS, YFSETQ. V lost 4 bases and J 4 bases, leaving 17 bases between the germline ends. The CDR3 loop spans 15 amino acids. For the CDR3, the DNA is TGCGCCAGCAGCCTGGTATGGGGGAGTGGCACTGAAGCTTTCTTT. Translated: CASSLVWGSGTEAFF.

This clonotype was counted many times. The chain combines TRBV7-9 with TRBJ2-1, with 7 positions matching TRBD2. The germline V gene encodes CDR1 SEHNR and CDR2 FQNEAQ (reference sequence). CDR3 length: 16 residues. The J segment lost 0 bases and the V segment lost 5 bases, leaving 7 bases of the junction unmatched. The CDR3 nucleotides are TGTGCCAGCAGCCGGAAAGCGGGGAGCTCCTACAATGAGCAGTTCTTC. Translation gives CASSRKAGSSYNEQFF.

This chain uses TRBV29-1 with TRBJ2-1; 8 positions match TRBD2. Trimming took 8 bases from V and 9 from J; bases not matched to a gene: 6. CDR3 size: 11 residues. CDR1 is SQVTM, CDR2 ANQGSEA, per germline. Here the CDR3 DNA reads TGCAGCCTTAGCGGGGTGGGTGAGCAGTTCTTC. Amino acids: CSLSGVGEQFF.

This clonotype has at least ten counts. V gene TRBV7-8 combines with J gene TRBJ2-5, with 11 bases aligning to TRBD2. V lost 7 bases and J lost 2; bases outside the gene matches: 9. The CDR3 is 16 residues long. CDR1 and CDR2 (germline): SGHVS, FQNEAQ. CDR3 nucleotides: TGTGCCAGCAACAGTCTAGCGGGGGGTGTTCAAGAGACCCAGTACTTC. Residues: CASNSLAGGVQETQYF.

V and J are TRBV5-1 and TRBJ2-3, with a possible D match to TRBD2 (5 bases). The V end lost 4 bases, the J end lost 0 bases, and 15 bases lay between the germline ends. CDR1 is SGHRS and CDR2 is YFSETQ in the germline V gene. CDR3 size: 16 residues. The CDR3 DNA reads as TGCGCCAGCAGCCGTCTGCAGCGGTCTAGCACAGATACGCAGTATTTT. It codes for CASSRLQRSSTDTQYF.

This chain links TRBV18 with TRBJ2-3; D is perhaps TRBD1 (6 bases). From germline, CDR1 is KGHSH and CDR2 LQKENI. The length of the CDR3 is 14 residues. Trimming stripped 2 bases from V and 5 bases from J, with 11 bases between. This CDR3 reads CASSPFQGKDTQYF. CDR3 in DNA: TGTGCCAGCTCACCATTCCAGGGGAAAGATACGCAGTATTTT.

In this sample, this clonotype turned up a few times. The V call is TRBV11-2, the J call TRBJ2-7, with D maybe TRBD2 (6 bases). Deletions cut 3 bases from V and 0 bases from J, with 12 bases between. CDR3 length equals 15 residues. Looked up from germline, CDR1 is SGHAT and CDR2 is FQNNGV. The CDR3 loop reads CASSFAGYISYEQYF. The CDR3, as DNA: TGTGCCAGCAGCTTCGCGGGATATATCTCCTACGAGCAGTACTTC.

This clonotype was seen ten or more times. The chain uses TRBV3-1 and TRBJ2-7; D ambiguous. V lost 5 bases and J lost 3, with 11 bases in between. CDR1 and CDR2 from the germline V gene are LGHDT and YNNKEL (reference sequence). There are 13 residues in the CDR3. As DNA, the CDR3 is TGTGCCAGCAGCTTCGGACCTTACTACGAGCAGTACTTC. It translates to CASSFGPYYEQYF.